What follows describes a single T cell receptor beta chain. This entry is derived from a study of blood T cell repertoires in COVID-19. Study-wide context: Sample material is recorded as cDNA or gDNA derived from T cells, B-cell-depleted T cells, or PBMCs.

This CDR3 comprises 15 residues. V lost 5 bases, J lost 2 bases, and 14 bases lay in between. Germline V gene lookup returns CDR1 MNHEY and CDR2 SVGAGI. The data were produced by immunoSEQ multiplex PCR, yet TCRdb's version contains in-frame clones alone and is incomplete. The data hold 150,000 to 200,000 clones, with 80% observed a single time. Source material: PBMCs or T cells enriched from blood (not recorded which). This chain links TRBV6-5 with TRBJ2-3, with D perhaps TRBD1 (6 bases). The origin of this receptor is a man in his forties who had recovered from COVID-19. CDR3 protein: CASSLGQQYTDTQYF. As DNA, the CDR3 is TGTGCCAGCAGTCTGGGACAACAATACACAGATACGCAGTATTTT.